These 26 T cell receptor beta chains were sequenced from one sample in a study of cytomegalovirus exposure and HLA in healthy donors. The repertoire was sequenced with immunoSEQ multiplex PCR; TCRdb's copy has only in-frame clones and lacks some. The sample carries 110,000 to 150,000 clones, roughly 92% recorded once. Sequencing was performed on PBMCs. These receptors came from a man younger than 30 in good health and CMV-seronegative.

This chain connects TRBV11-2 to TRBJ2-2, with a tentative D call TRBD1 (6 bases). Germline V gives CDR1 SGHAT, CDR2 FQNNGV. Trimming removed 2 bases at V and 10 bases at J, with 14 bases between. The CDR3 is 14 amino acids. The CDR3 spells CASSLIQGRLELFF. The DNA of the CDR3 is TGTGCCAGCAGCTTAATTCAGGGGAGATTGGAGCTGTTTTTT.

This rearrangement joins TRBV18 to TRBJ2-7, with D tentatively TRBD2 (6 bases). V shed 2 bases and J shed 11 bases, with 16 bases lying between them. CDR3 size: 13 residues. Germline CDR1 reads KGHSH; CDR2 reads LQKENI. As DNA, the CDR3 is TGTGCCAGCTCACCAAACCGGGAGTCGAATAAGTACGTC. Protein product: CASSPNRESNKYV.

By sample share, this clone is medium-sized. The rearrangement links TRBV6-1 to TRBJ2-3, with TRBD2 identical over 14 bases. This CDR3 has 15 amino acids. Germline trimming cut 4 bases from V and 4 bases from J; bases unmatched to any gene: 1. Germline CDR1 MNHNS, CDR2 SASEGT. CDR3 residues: CASSGLAGGPDTQYF. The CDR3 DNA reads TGTGCCAGCAGTGGACTAGCGGGGGGGCCAGATACGCAGTATTTT.

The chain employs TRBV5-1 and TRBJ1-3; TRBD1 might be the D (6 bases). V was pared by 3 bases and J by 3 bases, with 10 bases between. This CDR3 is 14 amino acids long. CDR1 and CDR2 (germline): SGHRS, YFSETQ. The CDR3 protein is CASSSYRVGNTIYF. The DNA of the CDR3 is TGCGCCAGCAGCTCCTACAGGGTTGGAAACACCATATATTTT.

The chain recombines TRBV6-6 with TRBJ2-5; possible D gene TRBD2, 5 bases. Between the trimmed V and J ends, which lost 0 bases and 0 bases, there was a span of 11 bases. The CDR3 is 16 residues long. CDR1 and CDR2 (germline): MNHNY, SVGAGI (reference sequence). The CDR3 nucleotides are TGTGCCAGCAGTTACTCCTCAGGAGGTTACCAAGAGACCCAGTACTTC. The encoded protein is CASSYSSGGYQETQYF.

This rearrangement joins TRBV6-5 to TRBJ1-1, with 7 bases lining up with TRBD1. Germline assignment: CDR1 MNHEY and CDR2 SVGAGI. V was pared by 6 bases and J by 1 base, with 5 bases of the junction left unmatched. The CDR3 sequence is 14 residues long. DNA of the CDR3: TGTGCCAGCAGACGACAGGGTGAGAACACTGAAGCTTTCTTT. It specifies CASRRQGENTEAFF.

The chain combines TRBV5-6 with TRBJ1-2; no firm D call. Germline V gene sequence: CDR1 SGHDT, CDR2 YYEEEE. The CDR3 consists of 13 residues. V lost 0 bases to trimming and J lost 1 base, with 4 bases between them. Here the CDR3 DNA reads TGTGCCAGCAGCTTGGACAGTAACTATGGCTACACCTTC. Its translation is CASSLDSNYGYTF.

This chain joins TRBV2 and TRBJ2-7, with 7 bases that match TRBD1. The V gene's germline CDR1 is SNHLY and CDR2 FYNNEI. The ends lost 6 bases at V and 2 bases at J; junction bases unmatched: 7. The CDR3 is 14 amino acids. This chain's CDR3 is CASRAVTGTYEQYF. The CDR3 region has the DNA TGTGCCAGCAGGGCAGTGACAGGGACCTACGAGCAGTACTTC.

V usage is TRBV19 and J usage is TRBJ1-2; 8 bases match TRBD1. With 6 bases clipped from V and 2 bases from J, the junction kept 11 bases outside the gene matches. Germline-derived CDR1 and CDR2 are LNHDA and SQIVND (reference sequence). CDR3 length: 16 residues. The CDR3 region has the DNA TGTGCCAGTAGCCAGACAGGGGCGAACATCAACTATGGCTACACCTTC. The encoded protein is CASSQTGANINYGYTF. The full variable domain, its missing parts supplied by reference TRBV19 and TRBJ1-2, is DGGITQSPKYLFRKEGQNVTLSCEQNLNHDAMYWYRQDPGQGLRLIYYSQIVNDFQKGDIAEGYSVSREKKESFPLTVTSAQKNPTAFYLCASSQTGANINYGYTFGSGTRLTVV.

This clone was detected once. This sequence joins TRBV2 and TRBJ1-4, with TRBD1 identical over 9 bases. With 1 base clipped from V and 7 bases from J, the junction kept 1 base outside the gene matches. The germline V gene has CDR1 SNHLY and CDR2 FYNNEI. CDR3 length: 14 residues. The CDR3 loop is CASSEDRGREKLFF. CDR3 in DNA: TGTGCCAGCAGTGAAGACAGGGGGCGTGAAAAACTGTTTTTT.

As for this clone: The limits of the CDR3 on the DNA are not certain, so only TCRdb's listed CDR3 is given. CDR3 region: CASSEWARGTFF. V is TRBV6-1 and J is TRBJ1-1; TRBD1, as called in the table, went unchecked against the DNA. Counting both end residues, the CDR3 totals 12 amino acids. Germline CDR1 reads MNHNS; CDR2 reads SASEGT.

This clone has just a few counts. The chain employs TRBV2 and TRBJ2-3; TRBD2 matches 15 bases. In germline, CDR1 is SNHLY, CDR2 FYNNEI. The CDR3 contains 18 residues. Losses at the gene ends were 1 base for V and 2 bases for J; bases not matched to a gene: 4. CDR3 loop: CASSEGTSGRVFTDTQYF. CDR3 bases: TGTGCCAGCAGTGAAGGGACTAGCGGGAGGGTATTCACAGATACGCAGTATTTT. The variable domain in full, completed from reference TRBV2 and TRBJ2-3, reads EPEVTQTPSHQVTQMGQEVILRCVPISNHLYFYWYRQILGQKVEFLVSFYNNEISEKSEIFDDQFSVERPDGSNFTLKIRSTKLEDSAMYFCASSEGTSGRVFTDTQYFGPGTRLTVL.

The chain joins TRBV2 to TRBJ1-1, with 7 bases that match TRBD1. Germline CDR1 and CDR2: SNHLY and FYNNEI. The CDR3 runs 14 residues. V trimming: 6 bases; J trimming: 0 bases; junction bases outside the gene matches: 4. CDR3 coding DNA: TGTGCCAGCAGACACAGGGGCCTGAACACTGAAGCTTTCTTT. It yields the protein CASRHRGLNTEAFF.

Written as DNA, the CDR3 is TGTGCCAGCACGGTCACCGGGGAGGGGACTGAAGCTTTCTTT. Translating it yields CASTVTGEGTEAFF. The rearrangement uses TRBV25-1 and TRBJ1-1; tentatively, D is TRBD1 (5 bases). Trimming stripped 7 bases from V and 5 bases from J, with 17 bases between. The CDR3 covers 14 residues. Germline V lookup: CDR1 MGHDK, CDR2 SYGVNS.

CDR3 DNA sequence: TGTGCCAGCAACCCCCCGCCTACCTACGAGCAGTACTTC. Its protein product is CASNPPPTYEQYF. J is TRBJ2-7 and V is TRBV27; D uncertain. Germline CDR1 reads MNHEY; CDR2 reads SMNVEV (reference sequence). CDR3 size: 13 residues. V was pared by 7 bases and J by 2 bases, with 12 bases between.

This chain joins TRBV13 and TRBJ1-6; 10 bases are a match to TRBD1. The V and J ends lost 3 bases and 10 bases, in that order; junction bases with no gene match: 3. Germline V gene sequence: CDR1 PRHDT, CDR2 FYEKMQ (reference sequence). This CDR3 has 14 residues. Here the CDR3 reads CASSLTGGRSPLHF. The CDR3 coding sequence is TGTGCCAGCAGCTTGACAGGGGGCCGGTCACCCCTCCACTTT.

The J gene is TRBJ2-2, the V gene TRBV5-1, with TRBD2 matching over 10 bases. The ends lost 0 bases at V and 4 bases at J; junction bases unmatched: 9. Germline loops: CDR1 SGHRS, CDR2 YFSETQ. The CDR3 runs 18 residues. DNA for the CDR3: TGCGCCAGCAGCTTGGCCCCAGGGACTAGCGTAGGCACCGGGGAGCTGTTTTTT. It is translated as CASSLAPGTSVGTGELFF.

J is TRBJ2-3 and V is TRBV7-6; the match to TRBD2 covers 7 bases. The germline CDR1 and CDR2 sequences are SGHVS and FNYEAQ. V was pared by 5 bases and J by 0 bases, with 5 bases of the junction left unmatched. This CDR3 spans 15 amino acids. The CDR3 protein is CASSLLALSTDTQYF. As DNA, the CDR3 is TGTGCCAGCAGCCTACTAGCGCTTAGCACAGATACGCAGTATTTT.

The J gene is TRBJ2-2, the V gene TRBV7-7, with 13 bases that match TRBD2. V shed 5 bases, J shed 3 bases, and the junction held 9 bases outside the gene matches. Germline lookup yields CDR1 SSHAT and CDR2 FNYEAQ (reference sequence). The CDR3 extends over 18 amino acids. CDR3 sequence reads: CASSPSPLAGGYTGELFF. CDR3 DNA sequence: TGTGCCAGCAGCCCTAGCCCACTAGCGGGAGGGTACACCGGGGAGCTGTTTTTT.

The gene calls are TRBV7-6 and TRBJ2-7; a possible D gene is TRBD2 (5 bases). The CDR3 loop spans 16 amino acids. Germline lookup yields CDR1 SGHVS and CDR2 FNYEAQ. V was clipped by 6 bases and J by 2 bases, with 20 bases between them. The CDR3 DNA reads TGTGCCAGCAGTCCCGACTTGTCCGGGATGCCCTACGAGCAGTACTTC. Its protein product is CASSPDLSGMPYEQYF.

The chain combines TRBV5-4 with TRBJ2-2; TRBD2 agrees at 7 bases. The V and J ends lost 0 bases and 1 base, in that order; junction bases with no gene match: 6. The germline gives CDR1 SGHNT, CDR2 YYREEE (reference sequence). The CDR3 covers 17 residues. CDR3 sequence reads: CASSLASGARNTGELFF. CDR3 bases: TGTGCCAGCAGCTTGGCCAGCGGGGCAAGGAACACCGGGGAGCTGTTTTTT.

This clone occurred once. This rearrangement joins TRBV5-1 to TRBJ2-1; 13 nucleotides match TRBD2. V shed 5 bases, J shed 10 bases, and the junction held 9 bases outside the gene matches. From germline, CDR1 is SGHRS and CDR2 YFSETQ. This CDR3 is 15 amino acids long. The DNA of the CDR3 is TGCGCCAGCAGTCCGCGGACTAGCGGGAGTCAGGAGCAGTTCTTC. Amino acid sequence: CASSPRTSGSQEQFF.

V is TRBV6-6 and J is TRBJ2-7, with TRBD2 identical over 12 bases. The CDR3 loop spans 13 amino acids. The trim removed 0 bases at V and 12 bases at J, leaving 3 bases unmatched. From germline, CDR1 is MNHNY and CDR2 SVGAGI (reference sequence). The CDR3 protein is CASSYSASGRVYV. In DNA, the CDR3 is TGTGCCAGCAGTTACTCGGCTAGCGGGAGGGTGTACGTC.

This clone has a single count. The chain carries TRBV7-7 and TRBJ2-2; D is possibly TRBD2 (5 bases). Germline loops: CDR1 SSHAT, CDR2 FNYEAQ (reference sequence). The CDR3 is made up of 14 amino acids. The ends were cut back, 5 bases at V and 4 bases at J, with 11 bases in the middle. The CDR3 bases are TGTGCCAGCAGCGGCTCAGGAGGCACCGGGGAGCTGTTTTTT. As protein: CASSGSGGTGELFF.

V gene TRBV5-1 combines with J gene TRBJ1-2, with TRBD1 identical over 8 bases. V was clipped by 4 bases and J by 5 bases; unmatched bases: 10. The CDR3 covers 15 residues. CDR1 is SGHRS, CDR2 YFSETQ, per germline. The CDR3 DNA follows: TGCGCCAGCAGCCCTAGGGCGGACAGGGATTATGGCTACACCTTC. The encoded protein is CASSPRADRDYGYTF. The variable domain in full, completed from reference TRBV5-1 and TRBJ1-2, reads KAGVTQTPRYLIKTRGQQVTLSCSPISGHRSVSWYQQTPGQGLQFLFEYFSETQRNKGNFPGRFSGRQFSNSRSEMNVSTLELGDSALYLCASSPRADRDYGYTFGSGTRLTVV.

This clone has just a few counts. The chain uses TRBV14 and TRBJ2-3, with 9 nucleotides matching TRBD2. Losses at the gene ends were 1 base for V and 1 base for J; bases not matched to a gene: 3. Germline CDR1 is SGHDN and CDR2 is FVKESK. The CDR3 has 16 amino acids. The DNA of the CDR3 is TGTGCCAGCAGCCAAGGACGACTAGCGGGCACAGATACGCAGTATTTT. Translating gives CASSQGRLAGTDTQYF.